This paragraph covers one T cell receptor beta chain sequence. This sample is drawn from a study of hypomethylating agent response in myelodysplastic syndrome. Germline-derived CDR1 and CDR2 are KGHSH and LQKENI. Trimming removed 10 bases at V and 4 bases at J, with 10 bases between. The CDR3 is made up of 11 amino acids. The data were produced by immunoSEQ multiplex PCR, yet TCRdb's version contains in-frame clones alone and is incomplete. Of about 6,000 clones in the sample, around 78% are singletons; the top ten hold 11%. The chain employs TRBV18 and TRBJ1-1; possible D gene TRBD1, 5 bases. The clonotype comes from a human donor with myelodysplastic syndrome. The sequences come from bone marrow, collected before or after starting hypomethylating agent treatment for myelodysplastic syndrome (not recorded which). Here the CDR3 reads CATEGTTEAFF. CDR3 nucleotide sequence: TGTGCCACCGAGGGGACCACTGAAGCTTTCTTT.